This T cell receptor beta chain was captured by sequencing in a study of shared clonotypes between healthy human individuals. Profiling relied on immunoSEQ multiplex PCR, and the TCRdb table lists in-frame clones only, not all of them. The sample has roughly 2.2 million clones; approximately 93% are singletons. With respect to this clone: The sample contains more than one DNA sequence encoding this CDR3.

The specimen sequenced was naive CD4+ T cells from PBMCs. Stated subset: CD45RA+ positively selected. This TCR derives from a man between 18 and 29 years old in good health. Some clones in this sample may be carry-over from other donors' samples.

Here the CDR3 reads CASSPGTESYEQYF. The CDR3 DNA follows: TGTGCCAGCAGCCCAGGGACGGAAAGTTACGAGCAGTACTTC. The J gene is TRBJ2-7, the V gene TRBV7-9; either TRBD1 or TRBD2 may fit D (5 bases each). V was trimmed by 5 bases and J by 4 bases, leaving 15 bases between them. The CDR3 runs to 14 residues. Germline V gene data show CDR1 as SEHNR and CDR2 as FQNEAQ (reference sequence). The full variable domain, with the rest looked up from reference TRBV7-9 and TRBJ2-7, is DTGVSQNPRHKITKRGQNVTFRCDPISEHNRLYWYRQTLGQGPEFLTYFQNEAQLEKSRLLSDRFSAERPKGSFSTLEIQRTEQGDSAMYLCASSPGTESYEQYFGPGTRLTVT.